The T cell receptor beta chain described here comes from a study of human T cells and chemical hapten exposure. Concerning this clonotype: Its cognate antigen is unknown.

Time point specified: patch test 1, 2 weeks after DPC sensitization. The treatment is: therapeutic diphenylcyclopropenone sensitization with weekly scalp DPC. General observations from the study: Because they had alopecia, donors may respond immunologically unlike healthy people. Sensitization with DPC brought no change to TCRs above 1 in 1000 in frequency.

TCRdb ran MiXCR on the RACE reads and lists one entry per CDR3 protein. The sample lists 370,000 or so distinct CDR3 sequences, roughly 5% occurring once. This receptor was taken from a woman in her 50s with alopecia areata. Some clones in this sample may be carry-over from other donors' samples. Source: whole blood, taken in connection with sensitization to the hapten diphenylcyclopropenone (DPC).

In DNA form, the CDR3 reads TGTGCCAGCAGCTTAGCTGGGGGGCCGGACGAGCAGTACTTC. Protein: CASSLAGGPDEQYF. The genes are TRBV7-9 and TRBJ2-7; D possibly matches TRBD1 or TRBD2 (6 bases each). The germline V gene has CDR1 SEHNR and CDR2 FQNEAQ (reference sequence). V lost 0 bases and J lost 5, with 11 bases in between. CDR3 size: 14 residues.